Below are 9 T cell receptor beta chains sequenced from a single sample in a study of T cell clonality in common variable immunodeficiency. Here immunoSEQ multiplex PCR was the method, and the copy in TCRdb shows in-frame clones only, minus some. The sample contains 45,000 to 60,000 clones, none of them singletons. Sequencing used peripheral blood mononuclear cells. All receptors derive from a person aged 18 to 75 in good health.

This clone was found many times. CDR3 protein: CAWLRRGAPDTQYF. CDR3 bases read: TGTGCCTGGCTTCGACGGGGGGCCCCAGATACG. The gene calls are TRBV30 and TRBJ2-3, with D possibly being TRBD2 (7 bases). With the read ending 3 residues before the CDR3 end, the germline J gene is used to fill in that end. Trimming pared 5 bases from V and 4 bases from J, leaving 16 bases between. The CDR3 loop spans 14 amino acids. Germline lookup yields CDR1 GTSNPN and CDR2 SVGIG (reference sequence).

This clone showed up many times. The CDR3 is cut off 3 residues early in the read; its end comes from the germline J gene. J is TRBJ2-7 and V is TRBV20-1, with TRBD2 matching 9 bases. CDR3 size: 13 residues. Germline-derived CDR1 and CDR2 are DFQATT and SNEGSKA (reference sequence). The ends lost 3 bases at V and 3 bases at J; junction bases unmatched: 3. The DNA read from the CDR3 is TGCAGTGCTAGCCTAGCGGGGCGCTACGAG. Amino acid sequence: CSASLAGRYE. The complete CDR3 protein is CSASLAGRYEQYF.

In this sample, this clone turned up many times. The CDR3 loop is CASTKIWGSIETQYF. CDR3 DNA (partial): TGTGCCAGTACCAAAATATGGGGCAGTATAGAGACC. This chain uses TRBV19 with TRBJ2-5; possible D gene TRBD1, 5 bases. With the read ending 3 residues before the CDR3 end, the germline J gene is used to fill in that end. This CDR3 has 15 residues. With 7 bases removed from V and 4 bases from J, the gap between germline ends came to 19 bases. Germline assignment: CDR1 LNHDA and CDR2 SQIVND (reference sequence). Supplemented by reference TRBV19 and TRBJ2-5, the full variable domain reads DGGITQSPKYLFRKEGQNVTLSCEQNLNHDAMYWYRQDPGQGLRLIYYSQIVNDFQKGDIAEGYSVSREKKESFPLTVTSAQKNPTAFYLCASTKIWGSIETQYFGPGTRLLVL.

The table lists this clone with many counts. Incomplete CDR3 DNA: TGTGCCAGCAGCTTGGGCGGGGGGGCGCCCTACGAG. Protein product: CASSLGGGAPYE. The full CDR3 reads CASSLGGGAPYEQYF. The rearrangement joins TRBV5-6 to TRBJ2-7; TRBD2 agrees at 9 bases. With the read ending 3 residues before the CDR3 end, the germline J gene is used to fill in that end. V dropped 0 bases and J dropped 2; count of bases not matched to a gene: 3. The V gene's germline CDR1 is SGHDT and CDR2 YYEEEE. The CDR3 length is 15 residues. Supplemented by reference TRBV5-6 and TRBJ2-7, the full variable domain reads DAGVTQSPTHLIKTRGQQVTLRCSPKSGHDTVSWYQQALGQGPQFIFQYYEEEERQRGNFPDRFSGHQFPNYSSELNVNALLLGDSALYLCASSLGGGAPYEQYFGPGTRLTVT.

This clone showed up many times. The observed sequence ends 3 residues before the CDR3 terminus, with the missing tail filled in from the germline J gene. The chain is built from TRBV5-1 and TRBJ1-1; D gene uncertain. The CDR3 sequence is 13 residues long. Trimming shortened V by 0 bases and J by 3 bases, and 6 bases separated the two germline ends. Germline loops: CDR1 SGHRS, CDR2 YFSETQ. The part of the CDR3 DNA that was read is TGCGCCAGCAGCTTGGACTTATACACTGAA. This encodes CASSLDLYTE. The complete CDR3 protein is CASSLDLYTEAFF.

This clone was seen repeatedly, ten times or more. The read gets to within 3 residues of the CDR3 end, and the germline J gene fills in the rest. The V gene is TRBV2, the J gene TRBJ1-2; D unclear. V gave up 4 bases and J gave up 2 bases, with 11 bases separating them. Germline values: CDR1 SNHLY, CDR2 FYNNEI. This CDR3 is built from 14 residues. The sequenced CDR3 bases are TGTGCCAGCAGTGTATCAGCCAGGAACTATGGC. Translating it yields CASSVSARNYG. The whole CDR3 protein reads CASSVSARNYGYTF.

In the case of this clone: The read stops 3 residues short of the end of the CDR3; the missing end is completed from the germline J gene. The rearrangement joins TRBV19 to TRBJ1-1, with 8 bases fitting TRBD1. Germline CDR1 LNHDA, CDR2 SQIVND (reference sequence). Trimming cost V 4 bases and J 4 bases; bases outside gene matches: 8. CDR3 size: 15 residues. The CDR3 sequence is CASSTRTGMVTEAFF. Incomplete CDR3 DNA: TGTGCCAGTAGTACCCGGACAGGGATGGTCACTGAA.

The sample holds many counts of this clone. From the germline J gene comes the end of the CDR3, since the read stops 3 residues before it. The V call is TRBV29-1, the J call TRBJ2-3; maybe TRBD2 (6 bases). Looked up from germline, CDR1 is SQVTM and CDR2 is ANQGSEA. The CDR3 runs 13 residues. Trimming pared 5 bases from V and 1 base from J, leaving 10 bases between. The CDR3 reads CSVLRDGTDTQYF. Incomplete CDR3 DNA: TGCAGCGTTCTGCGGGATGGCACAGATACG.

In its sample, this clone was seen many times. The sequence runs out 3 residues before the end of the CDR3; the remainder is reconstructed from the germline J gene. The chain couples TRBV29-1 to TRBJ1-2, with TRBD1 matching 7 bases. Germline CDR1 SQVTM, CDR2 ANQGSEA. This CDR3 is built from 15 residues. CDR3 in amino acids: CSVRPGTALWGGYTF. CDR3 bases read: TGCAGCGTTCGACCCGGGACAGCGCTTTGGGGAGGC.